This TCR beta chain was obtained from a study of T cells in Graves' hyperthyroidism and ophthalmopathy. Investigators excluded patients with uncontrolled infection, other autoimmune disease, pregnancy or lactation. Diagnoses were made from clinical symptoms, serum measures (thyroxine and TRAb), thyroid ultrasound and orbital computed tomography. There are many counts of this clonotype. Antigen unknown. General study points: Clonotypes that were expanded in thyroid above 0.001 mostly appeared in blood too.

RNA transcripts were the template for amplifying TCR beta CDR3 regions. Carried out on the TCR CDR3, a first-round RT-PCR used the HTBI primer set. Each CDR3 protein gets one entry after TCRdb re-called the multiplex PCR reads with MiXCR. The sample records about 570,000 distinct CDR3 sequences, approximately 14% being singletons. This sequence originates from a woman between 35 and 50 years old with Graves' hyperthyroidism. The sequenced material came from blood.

The CDR3 loop reads CASSRLNTEAFF. CDR3 nucleotide sequence: TGTGCCAGCAGCCGTTTGAACACTGAAGCTTTCTTT. The chain employs TRBV3-1 and TRBJ1-1; D gene unclear. CDR1 and CDR2 from the germline V gene are LGHDT and YNNKEL (reference sequence). V was clipped by 4 bases and J by 0 bases, with 3 bases between them. The CDR3 consists of 12 residues.